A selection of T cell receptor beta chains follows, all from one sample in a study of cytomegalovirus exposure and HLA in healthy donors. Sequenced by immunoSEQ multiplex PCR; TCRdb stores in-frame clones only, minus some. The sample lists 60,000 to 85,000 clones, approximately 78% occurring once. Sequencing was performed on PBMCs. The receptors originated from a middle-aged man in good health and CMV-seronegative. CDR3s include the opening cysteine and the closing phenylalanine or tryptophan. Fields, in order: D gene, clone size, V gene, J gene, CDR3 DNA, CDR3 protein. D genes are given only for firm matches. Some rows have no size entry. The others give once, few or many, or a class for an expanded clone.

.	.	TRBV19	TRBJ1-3	TGTGCCAGTAGGCCCGGTGAGGACTCTGGAAACACCATATATTTT	CASRPGEDSGNTIYF
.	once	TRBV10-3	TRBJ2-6	TGTGCCATCAGCAGAACAGGGGTGGGCGGGGCCAACGTCCTGCCTTTC	CAISRTGVGGANVLPF
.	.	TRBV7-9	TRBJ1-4	TGTGCCAGCAGCTCAAGTGGGCAGGACTGGCTGTTTTTT	CASSSSGQDWLFF
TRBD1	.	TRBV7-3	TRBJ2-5	TGTGCCAGCAGCTTAACCGGACAGGGCGCCGAACAAGAGACCCAGTACTTC	CASSLTGQGAEQETQYF
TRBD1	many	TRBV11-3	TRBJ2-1	TGTGCCAGCAGCTCCCGGGACAGGGGTTCCTACAATGAGCAGTTCTTC	CASSSRDRGSYNEQFF
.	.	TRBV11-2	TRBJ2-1	TGTGCCAGCAGCACCGACAACTACAATGAGCAGTTCTTC	CASSTDNYNEQFF
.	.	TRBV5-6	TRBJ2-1	TGTGCCAGCAGCTTGGAACAAACCTCCTACAATGAGCAGTTCTTC	CASSLEQTSYNEQFF
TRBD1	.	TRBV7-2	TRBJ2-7	TGTGCCAGCAGCTTAGTGGACAGGGCCTACGAGCAGTACTTC	CASSLVDRAYEQYF
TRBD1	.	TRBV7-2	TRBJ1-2	TGTGCCAGCAGCTCGGTGGGACAGGCGAGCTATGGCTACACCTTC	CASSSVGQASYGYTF
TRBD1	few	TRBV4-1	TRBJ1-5	TGCGCCAGCAGCCAAGATCCGACAGGGGGCGATCAGCCCCAGCATTTT	CASSQDPTGGDQPQHF